This T cell receptor beta chain appears in the sequencing data of a study of T cell responses to AZD1222 COVID-19 vaccine. In the case of this clone: The target antigen is unknown.

The V gene lost 3 bases and the J gene lost 4 bases, with 15 bases spanning the gap. The CDR3 consists of 15 residues. Germline V lookup: CDR1 SGHVS, CDR2 FNYEAQ. General study points: CD4 TCRs associated with vaccination spanned spike, dominating at 160-218 and 743-854. Recipients of AZD1222 seropositive at baseline numbered only 5 to 7.

TCRdb's table, derived via immunoSEQ multiplex PCR, lists solely in-frame clones and lacks some. This sample has 100,000 to 150,000 clones, with 80% to 95% found just once. This TCR was sampled from an adult who received the AZD1222 COVID-19 vaccine. This chain joins TRBV7-6 and TRBJ2-5; D may be TRBD1 or TRBD2 (5 bases each). Sequenced material: peripheral blood, taken 28 days after the second AZD1222 dose. This CDR3 is CASSFFSGTVETQYF. For the CDR3, the DNA is TGTGCCAGCAGCTTCTTTTCCGGGACCGTAGAGACCCAGTACTTC.